These 17 T cell receptor beta chains came from one sample sequenced in a study of regulatory T cells in long-lasting Graves disease. Time point here: persistent/refractory GD, antithyroid drugs over 5 years with positive TRAb. With RNA extracted from PBMCs as input, the TCR library was made. CDR3-region Arm-PCR and iRepertoire HTBI primers produced the TCR beta libraries. In TCRdb, the multiplex PCR reads were re-called with MiXCR into one record per CDR3 protein. The data contain 400,000 or so distinct CDR3 sequences, around 21% of them singletons. The source material was peripheral blood mononuclear cells (PBMCs), sampled when the disease was refractory, from a patient treated with antithyroid drugs. These receptors were collected from a female donor with Graves disease.

Only a few counts were recorded for this clonotype. This chain uses TRBV7-2 with TRBJ2-5; TRBD2 agrees at 8 bases. Germline V gene data show CDR1 as SGHTA and CDR2 as FQGNSA. CDR3 length equals 17 residues. V lost 4 bases and J lost 6; bases outside the gene matches: 16. CDR3 residues: CASSSHPGLEFRQTQYF. CDR3 nucleotides: TGTGCCAGCAGCTCACACCCGGGACTAGAGTTCCGGCAGACCCAGTACTTC.

V usage is TRBV6-5 and J usage is TRBJ1-5; D is unresolved. The CDR3 has 14 amino acids. Deletions cut 2 bases from V and 3 bases from J, with 8 bases between. Germline assignment: CDR1 MNHEY and CDR2 SVGAGI. The CDR3 region has the DNA TGTGCCAGCAGTTACGGGAGATTCAATCAGCCCCAGCATTTT. This gives the protein CASSYGRFNQPQHF.

As regards this clonotype: One junction end disagrees with the germline gene, perhaps due to a read error. This sequence joins TRBV2 and TRBJ2-2, with 8 bases identical to TRBD1. The CDR3 runs 15 residues. Germline assignment: CDR1 SNHLY and CDR2 FYNNEI. CDR3 loop: CASSAGQGHTGELSF. CDR3 coding DNA: TGTGCCAGCAGTGCCGGACAGGGCCACACCGGGGAGCTGTCTTTT. The complete variable domain, with remaining parts taken from reference TRBV2 and TRBJ2-2, reads EPEVTQTPSHQVTQMGQEVILRCVPISNHLYFYWYRQILGQKVEFLVSFYNNEISEKSEIFDDQFSVERPDGSNFTLKIRSTKLEDSAMYFCASSAGQGHTGELSFGEGSRLTVL.

J is TRBJ1-1 and V is TRBV3-1, with 7 bases that match TRBD1. V gave up 1 base and J gave up 7 bases; unmatched junction bases: 3. Germline V CDR1 and CDR2: LGHDT, YNNKEL (reference sequence). This CDR3 spans 13 amino acids. CDR3 bases: TGTGCCAGCAGCCAAGGCACAGGGGTTGAAGCTTTCTTT. Its translation: CASSQGTGVEAFF.

Only a few counts were recorded for this clonotype. V gene TRBV7-2 combines with J gene TRBJ2-1; maybe TRBD2 (5 bases). The germline CDR1 and CDR2 sequences are SGHTA and FQGNSA. Trimming shortened V by 4 bases and J by 9 bases, and 19 bases separated the two germline ends. The CDR3 loop spans 15 amino acids. CDR3 in amino acids: CASSSIKAVAGEQFF. The CDR3 nucleotides read TGTGCCAGCAGCTCTATCAAGGCGGTTGCGGGTGAGCAGTTCTTC. Full variable domain (outside the CDR3, taken from reference TRBV7-2 and TRBJ2-1): GAGVSQSPSNKVTEKGKDVELRCDPISGHTALYWYRQSLGQGLEFLIYFQGNSAPDKSGLPSDRFSAERTGGSVSTLTIQRTQQEDSAVYLCASSSIKAVAGEQFFGPGTRLTVL.

This clonotype was picked up many times. The chain couples TRBV6-5 to TRBJ2-7; 11 bases match TRBD2. The V gene's germline CDR1 is MNHEY and CDR2 SVGAGI. The V and J ends lost 2 bases and 5 bases, in that order; junction bases with no gene match: 8. CDR3 length: 16 amino acids. The CDR3 spells CASSYELAGVGDEQYF. In DNA, the CDR3 is TGTGCCAGCAGTTACGAACTAGCGGGAGTAGGGGACGAGCAGTACTTC.

This clonotype was observed a handful of times. The V call is TRBV19, the J call TRBJ2-2, with D possibly TRBD1 on 6 matching bases. The CDR3 length is 15 residues. In germline, CDR1 is LNHDA, CDR2 SQIVND (reference sequence). Trimming removed 4 bases from V and 0 bases from J, with 9 bases in between. This CDR3 reads CASSRRGTNTGELFF. For the CDR3, the DNA is TGTGCCAGTAGTAGAAGGGGGACGAACACCGGGGAGCTGTTTTTT.

This clonotype was observed a few times. CDR3 coding DNA: TGTGCCAGCAGCCGACCCCACCGAGGGAATTCACCCCTCCACTTT. Protein sequence: CASSRPHRGNSPLHF. V usage is TRBV7-2 and J usage is TRBJ1-6; D uncertain. This CDR3 has 15 amino acids. Trimming left V 5 bases short and J 7 bases short, with 15 bases between. CDR1 SGHTA and CDR2 FQGNSA come from the germline V gene. Complete variable domain (other parts from reference TRBV7-2 and TRBJ1-6): GAGVSQSPSNKVTEKGKDVELRCDPISGHTALYWYRQSLGQGLEFLIYFQGNSAPDKSGLPSDRFSAERTGGSVSTLTIQRTQQEDSAVYLCASSRPHRGNSPLHFGNGTRLTVT.

The chain has TRBV12-3 or TRBV12-4 and TRBJ1-6; tentatively, D is TRBD1 (5 bases). V shed 1 base and J shed 1 base, with 8 bases lying between them. The CDR3 covers 16 residues. The CDR3 reads CASSLGGESYNSPLHF. CDR3 DNA: TGTGCCAGCAGTTTAGGGGGGGAGTCCTATAATTCACCCCTCCACTTT.

V usage is TRBV19 and J usage is TRBJ1-2, with D perhaps matching TRBD1 (5 bases). V was shortened by 9 bases and J by 5 bases, with 16 bases between the two germline ends. This CDR3 comprises 13 residues. CDR1 is LNHDA, CDR2 SQIVND, per germline (reference sequence). The CDR3 protein is CASGTLGFYGYTF. CDR3 nucleotide sequence: TGTGCCAGCGGGACGCTTGGATTTTATGGCTACACCTTC.

A few counts support this clonotype. V gene TRBV7-9 combines with J gene TRBJ2-2, with D perhaps TRBD1 (6 bases). The CDR3 totals 15 residues. The germline CDR1 and CDR2 sequences are SEHNR and FQNEAQ (reference sequence). Trimming cost V 5 bases and J 1 base, with 11 bases left between them. DNA of the CDR3: TGTGCCAGCAGCCCACAGACAGGGAACACCGGGGAGCTGTTTTTT. It encodes CASSPQTGNTGELFF.

On this clonotype: Since the CDR3 does not end with the conserved phenylalanine or tryptophan, this likely comes from a read error. The chain employs TRBV7-2 and TRBJ1-5; D not certain. Trimming took off 4 bases at V and 5 bases at J, with 9 bases between the two ends. Germline V CDR1 and CDR2: SGHTA, FQGNSA. The CDR3 sequence is 13 residues long. Here the CDR3 reads CASSWKKDQPQHL. CDR3 DNA sequence: TGTGCCAGCAGCTGGAAGAAGGATCAGCCCCAGCATCTT.

This clonotype was detected a few times. The CDR3 DNA reads as TGTGCCAGCAGCCCCCGGACAGGGGGCGTGAGCACTGAAGCTTTCTTT. Translated: CASSPRTGGVSTEAFF. The chain is built from TRBV9 and TRBJ1-1, with 11 bases lining up with TRBD1. The CDR3 sequence is 16 residues long. V trimming: 4 bases; J trimming: 4 bases; junction bases outside the gene matches: 9. CDR1 is SGDLS and CDR2 is YYNGEE in the germline V gene.

This clonotype was recorded at least ten times. This chain uses TRBV6-2 or TRBV6-3 with TRBJ1-1; D remains unclear. Germline CDR1 MNHEY, CDR2 SVGEGT. The V end was cut by 3 bases, the J end by 2 bases, with 7 bases between. The CDR3 spans 13 residues. For the CDR3, the DNA is TGTGCCAGCAGTTATAGGCCTAACACTGAAGCTTTCTTT. Protein product: CASSYRPNTEAFF.

Details on this clonotype: A read error is likely here: a far larger clone is one base away. The chain has TRBV25-1 and TRBJ2-7; D unclear. Deletions cut 6 bases from V and 0 bases from J, with 3 bases between. Germline CDR1 reads MGHDK; CDR2 reads SYGVNS. The CDR3 totals 11 residues. DNA for the CDR3: TGTGCCAGCAGGGCCTCCTACGAGCAGTACTTC. Translating gives CASRASYEQYF.

For this clonotype: Being one base from a much bigger clone, this may be a read error. The genes are TRBV12-3 or TRBV12-4 and TRBJ2-6, with D perhaps given as TRBD1 or TRBD2 (5 bases each). The CDR3 extends over 15 amino acids. As DNA, the CDR3 is TGTGCCAGCAGTCTGGCGGGCTCTGGGGCCAGCGTCCTGACTTTC. It is translated as CASSLAGSGASVLTF.

This clonotype was observed many times. The genes are TRBV2 and TRBJ2-5; 9 bases are shared with TRBD2. V dropped 4 bases and J dropped 5; count of bases not matched to a gene: 14. CDR3 length equals 17 residues. Germline V gene lookup returns CDR1 SNHLY and CDR2 FYNNEI. The DNA of the CDR3 is TGTGCCAGCAGTGGCGGGGGGGGCGACACAGGGGAGGAGACCCAGTACTTC. Translating it yields CASSGGGGDTGEETQYF. Combining the CDR3 with reference TRBV2 and TRBJ2-5 gives the whole variable domain EPEVTQTPSHQVTQMGQEVILRCVPISNHLYFYWYRQILGQKVEFLVSFYNNEISEKSEIFDDQFSVERPDGSNFTLKIRSTKLEDSAMYFCASSGGGGDTGEETQYFGPGTRLLVL.